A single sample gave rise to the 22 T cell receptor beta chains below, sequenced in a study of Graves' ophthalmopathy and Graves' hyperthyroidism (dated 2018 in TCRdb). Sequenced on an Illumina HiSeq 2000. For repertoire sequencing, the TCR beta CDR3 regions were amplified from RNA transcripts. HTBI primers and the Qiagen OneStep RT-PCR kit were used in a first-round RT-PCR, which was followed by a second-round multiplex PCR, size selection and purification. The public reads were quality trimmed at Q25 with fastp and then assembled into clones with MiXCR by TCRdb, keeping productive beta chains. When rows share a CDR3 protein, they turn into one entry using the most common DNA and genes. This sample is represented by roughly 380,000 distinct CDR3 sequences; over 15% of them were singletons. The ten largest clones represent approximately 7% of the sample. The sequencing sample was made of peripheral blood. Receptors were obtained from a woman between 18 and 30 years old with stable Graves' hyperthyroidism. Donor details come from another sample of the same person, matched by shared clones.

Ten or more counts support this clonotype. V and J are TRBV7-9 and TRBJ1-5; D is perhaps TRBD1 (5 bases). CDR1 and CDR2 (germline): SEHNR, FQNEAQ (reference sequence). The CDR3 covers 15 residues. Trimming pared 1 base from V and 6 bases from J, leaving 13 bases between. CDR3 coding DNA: TGTGCCAGCAGCTTAGGGTTCGGGAGGGGTCAGCCCCAGCATTTT. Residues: CASSLGFGRGQPQHF.

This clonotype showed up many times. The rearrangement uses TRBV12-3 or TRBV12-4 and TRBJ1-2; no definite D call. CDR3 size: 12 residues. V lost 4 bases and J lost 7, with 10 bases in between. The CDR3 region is CASSSGISGYTF. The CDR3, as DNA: TGTGCCAGCAGTTCCGGGATCTCTGGCTACACCTTC.

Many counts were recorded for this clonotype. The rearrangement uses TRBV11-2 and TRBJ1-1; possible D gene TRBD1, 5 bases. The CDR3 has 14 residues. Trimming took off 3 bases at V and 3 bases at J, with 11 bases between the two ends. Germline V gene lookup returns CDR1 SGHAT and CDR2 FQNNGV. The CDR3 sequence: CASSLGRSDTEAFF. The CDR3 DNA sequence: TGTGCCAGCAGCTTGGGGCGTTCTGACACTGAAGCTTTCTTT.

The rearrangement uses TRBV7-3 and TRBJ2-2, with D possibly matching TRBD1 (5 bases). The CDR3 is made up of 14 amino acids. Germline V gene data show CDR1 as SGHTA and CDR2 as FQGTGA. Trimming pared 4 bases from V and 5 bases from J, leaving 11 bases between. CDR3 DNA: TGTGCCAGCAGCTCCAACAGACAGACCGGGGAGCTGTTTTTT. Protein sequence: CASSSNRQTGELFF.

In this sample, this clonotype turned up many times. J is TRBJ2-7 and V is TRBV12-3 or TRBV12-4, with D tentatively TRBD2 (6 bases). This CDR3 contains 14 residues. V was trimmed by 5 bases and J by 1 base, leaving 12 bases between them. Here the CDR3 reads CASSGDLTSYEQYF. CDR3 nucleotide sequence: TGTGCCAGCAGTGGGGACTTGACGTCCTACGAGCAGTACTTC.

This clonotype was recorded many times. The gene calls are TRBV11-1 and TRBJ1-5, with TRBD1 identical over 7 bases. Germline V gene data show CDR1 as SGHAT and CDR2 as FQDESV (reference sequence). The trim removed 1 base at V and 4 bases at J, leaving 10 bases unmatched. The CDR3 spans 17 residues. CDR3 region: CASSLVGPQGGNQPQHF. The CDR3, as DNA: TGTGCCAGCAGCTTAGTTGGCCCTCAGGGGGGGAATCAGCCCCAGCATTTT.

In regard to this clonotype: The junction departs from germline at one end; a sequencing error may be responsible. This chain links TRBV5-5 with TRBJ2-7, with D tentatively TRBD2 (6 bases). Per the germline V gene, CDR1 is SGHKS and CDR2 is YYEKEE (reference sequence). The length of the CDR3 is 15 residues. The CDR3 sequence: CASSLGTAPSYEQYF. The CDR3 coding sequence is TGTGCTAGCAGCTTGGGGACTGCACCGTCGTACGAGCAGTACTTC.

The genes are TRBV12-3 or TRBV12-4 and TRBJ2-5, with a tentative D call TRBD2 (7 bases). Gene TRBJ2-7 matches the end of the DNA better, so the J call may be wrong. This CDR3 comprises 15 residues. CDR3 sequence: CASRERRGGGYEQYF. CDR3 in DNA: TGTGCCAGCAGAGAGCGTCGAGGGGGGGGCTACGAGCAGTACTTC.

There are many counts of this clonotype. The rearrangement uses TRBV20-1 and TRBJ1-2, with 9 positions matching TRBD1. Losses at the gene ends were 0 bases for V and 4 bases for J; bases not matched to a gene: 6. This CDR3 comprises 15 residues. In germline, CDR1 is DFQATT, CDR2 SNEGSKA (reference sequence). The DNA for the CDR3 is TGCAGTGCTAGAGACCGAGGACAGGGGAGCTATGGCTACACCTTC. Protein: CSARDRGQGSYGYTF.

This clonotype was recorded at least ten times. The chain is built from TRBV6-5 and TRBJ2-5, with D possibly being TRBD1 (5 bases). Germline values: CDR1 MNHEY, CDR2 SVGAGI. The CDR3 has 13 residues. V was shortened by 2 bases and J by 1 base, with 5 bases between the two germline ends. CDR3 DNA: TGTGCCAGCAGTTACCAGGGCCAAGAGACCCAGTACTTC. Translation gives CASSYQGQETQYF.

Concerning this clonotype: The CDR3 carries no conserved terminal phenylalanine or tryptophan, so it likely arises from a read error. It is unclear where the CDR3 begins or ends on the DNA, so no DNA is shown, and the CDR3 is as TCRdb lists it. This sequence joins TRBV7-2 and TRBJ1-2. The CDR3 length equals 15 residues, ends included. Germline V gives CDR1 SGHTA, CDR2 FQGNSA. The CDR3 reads CASSSSRRRLYGYRY.

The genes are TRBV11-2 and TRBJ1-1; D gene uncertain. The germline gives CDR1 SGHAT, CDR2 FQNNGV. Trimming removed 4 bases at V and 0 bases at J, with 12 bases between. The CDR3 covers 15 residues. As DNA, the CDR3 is TGTGCCAGCAGCTCCCCCCTGTTGATGAACACTGAAGCTTTCTTT. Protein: CASSSPLLMNTEAFF.

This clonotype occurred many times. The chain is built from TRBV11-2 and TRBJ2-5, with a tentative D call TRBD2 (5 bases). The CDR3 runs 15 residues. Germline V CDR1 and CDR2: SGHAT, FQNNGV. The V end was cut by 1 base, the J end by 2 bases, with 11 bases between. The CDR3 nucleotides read TGTGCCAGCAGCTTAGGGTCTAGAGGGCAAGAGACCCAGTACTTC. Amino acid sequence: CASSLGSRGQETQYF.

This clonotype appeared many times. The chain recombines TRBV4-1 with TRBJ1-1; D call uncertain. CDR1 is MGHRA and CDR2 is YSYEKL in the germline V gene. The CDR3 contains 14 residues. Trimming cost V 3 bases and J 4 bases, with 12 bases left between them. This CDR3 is CASSQASVGTEAFF. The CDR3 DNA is TGCGCCAGCAGCCAGGCCTCTGTCGGCACTGAAGCTTTCTTT.

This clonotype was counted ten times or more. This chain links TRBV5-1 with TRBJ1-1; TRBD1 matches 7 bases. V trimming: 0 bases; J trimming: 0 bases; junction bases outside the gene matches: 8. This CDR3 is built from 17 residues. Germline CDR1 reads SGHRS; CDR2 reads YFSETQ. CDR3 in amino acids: CASSLGVPGQLNTEAFF. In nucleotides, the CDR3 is TGCGCCAGCAGCTTGGGGGTCCCGGGACAGTTGAACACTGAAGCTTTCTTT.

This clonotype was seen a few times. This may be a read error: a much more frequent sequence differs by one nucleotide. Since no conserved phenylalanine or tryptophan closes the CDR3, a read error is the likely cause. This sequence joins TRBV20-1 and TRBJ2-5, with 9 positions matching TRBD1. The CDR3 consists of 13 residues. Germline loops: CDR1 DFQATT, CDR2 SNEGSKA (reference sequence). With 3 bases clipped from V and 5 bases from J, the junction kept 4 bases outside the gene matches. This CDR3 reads CSASYGTGETQYI. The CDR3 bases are TGCAGTGCTAGTTACGGGACAGGGGAGACCCAGTACATC.

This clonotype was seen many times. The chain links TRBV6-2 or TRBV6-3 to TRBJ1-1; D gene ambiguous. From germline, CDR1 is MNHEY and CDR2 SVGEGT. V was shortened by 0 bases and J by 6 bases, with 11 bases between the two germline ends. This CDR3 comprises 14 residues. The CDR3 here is CASSYSTDSPEAFF. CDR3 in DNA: TGTGCCAGCAGTTACTCGACGGATAGTCCTGAAGCTTTCTTT.

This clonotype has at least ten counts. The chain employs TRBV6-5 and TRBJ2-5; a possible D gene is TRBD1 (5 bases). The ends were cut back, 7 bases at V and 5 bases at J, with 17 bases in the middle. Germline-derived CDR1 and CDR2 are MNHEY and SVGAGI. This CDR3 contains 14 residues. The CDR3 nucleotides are TGTGCCAGCACTACCACCAGGGTAGAGGAGACCCAGTACTTC. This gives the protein CASTTTRVEETQYF.

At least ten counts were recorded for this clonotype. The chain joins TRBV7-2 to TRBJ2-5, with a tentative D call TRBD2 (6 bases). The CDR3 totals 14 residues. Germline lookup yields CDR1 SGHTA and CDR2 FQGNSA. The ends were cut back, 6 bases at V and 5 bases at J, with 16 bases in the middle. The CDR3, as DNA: TGTGCCAGCAGTAACGGGGGAGCTCGGGAGACCCAGTACTTC. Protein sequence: CASSNGGARETQYF.

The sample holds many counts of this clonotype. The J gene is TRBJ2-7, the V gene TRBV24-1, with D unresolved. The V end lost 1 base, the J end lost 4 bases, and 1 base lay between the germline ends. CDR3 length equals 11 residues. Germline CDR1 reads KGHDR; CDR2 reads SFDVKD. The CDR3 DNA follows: TGTGCCACCAGTGATTTTTACGAGCAGTACTTC. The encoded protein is CATSDFYEQYF.

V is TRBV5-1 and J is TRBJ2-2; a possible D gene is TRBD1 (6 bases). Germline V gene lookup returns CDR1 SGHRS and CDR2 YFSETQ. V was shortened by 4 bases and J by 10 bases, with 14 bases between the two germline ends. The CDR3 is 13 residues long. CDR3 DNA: TGCGCCAGCAGCAACACAGGGCCTGAGGAGCTGTTTTTT. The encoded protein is CASSNTGPEELFF.

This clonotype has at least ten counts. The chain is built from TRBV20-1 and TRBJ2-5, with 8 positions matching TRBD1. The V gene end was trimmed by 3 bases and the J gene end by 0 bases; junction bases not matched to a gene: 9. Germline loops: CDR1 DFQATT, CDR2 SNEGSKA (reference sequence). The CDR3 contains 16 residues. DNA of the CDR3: TGCAGTGCTAGCCCTCCGCGGGACAGGTACCAAGAGACCCAGTACTTC. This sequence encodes CSASPPRDRYQETQYF.